Following are 16 T cell receptor beta chains from one sample sequenced in a study of cytomegalovirus exposure and HLA in healthy donors. Using immunoSEQ multiplex PCR, the repertoire was profiled, and TCRdb retains in-frame clones only, with some absent. This table has fewer than 250,000 clones, around nine tenths appearing once. The specimen sequenced was PBMCs. The receptors were sampled from a man younger than 35 in good health and CMV-seronegative.

This chain connects TRBV28 to TRBJ2-1, with D perhaps TRBD2 (6 bases). Germline CDR1 is MDHEN and CDR2 is SYDVKM. With 6 bases removed from V and 3 bases from J, the gap between germline ends came to 18 bases. CDR3 length: 16 amino acids. For the CDR3, the DNA is TGTGCCAGCAGCCGCGTAGGGAGCGGGTACTACAATGAGCAGTTCTTC. Translating it yields CASSRVGSGYYNEQFF.

The rearrangement uses TRBV5-6 and TRBJ2-7; 10 bases match TRBD1. Germline-derived CDR1 and CDR2 are SGHDT and YYEEEE. The V gene end was trimmed by 7 bases and the J gene end by 6 bases; junction bases not matched to a gene: 7. The CDR3 covers 13 residues. The CDR3 bases are TGTGCCAGCGGCCGACAGGGGGCGGGCGAGCAGTACTTC. This translates into CASGRQGAGEQYF. Combining the CDR3 with reference TRBV5-6 and TRBJ2-7 gives the whole variable domain DAGVTQSPTHLIKTRGQQVTLRCSPKSGHDTVSWYQQALGQGPQFIFQYYEEEERQRGNFPDRFSGHQFPNYSSELNVNALLLGDSALYLCASGRQGAGEQYFGPGTRLTVT.

This clone was seen only a few times. V usage is TRBV19 and J usage is TRBJ1-5; D perhaps matches TRBD1 (6 bases). The CDR3 sequence is 14 residues long. Trimming stripped 1 base from V and 5 bases from J, with 9 bases between. Germline V lookup: CDR1 LNHDA, CDR2 SQIVND (reference sequence). CDR3 amino acids: CASSIGTVDQPQHF. CDR3 DNA: TGTGCCAGTAGTATAGGGACAGTCGATCAGCCCCAGCATTTT.

The rearrangement uses TRBV6-6 and TRBJ2-1, with D perhaps matching TRBD2 (6 bases). The germline V and J ends were trimmed by 7 bases and 6 bases, with 13 bases remaining between them. Germline CDR1 reads MNHNY; CDR2 reads SVGAGI (reference sequence). The CDR3 has 13 residues. In DNA form, the CDR3 reads TGTGCCAGCACGGGGACTCTCCTCAATGAGCAGTTCTTC. Translating gives CASTGTLLNEQFF.

This chain connects TRBV6-5 to TRBJ2-3; tentative D call: TRBD2 (5 bases). V was clipped by 2 bases and J by 6 bases, with 12 bases between them. The CDR3 extends over 14 amino acids. CDR1 MNHEY and CDR2 SVGAGI come from the germline V gene. The CDR3 DNA sequence: TGTGCCAGCAGTTACCTGCTAGCACAGGATACGCAGTATTTT. It encodes CASSYLLAQDTQYF.

This clone occurred a few times. This chain connects TRBV18 to TRBJ1-6, with 8 bases matching TRBD1. The V gene end was trimmed by 5 bases and the J gene end by 10 bases; junction bases not matched to a gene: 10. This CDR3 has 15 amino acids. CDR1 KGHSH and CDR2 LQKENI come from the germline V gene. The CDR3 DNA sequence: TGTGCCAGCTCATATCAGGGGGCGAATGGCTCACCCCTCCACTTT. It translates to CASSYQGANGSPLHF.

The V gene is TRBV29-1, the J gene TRBJ1-2; the match to TRBD1 covers 9 bases. Germline V CDR1 and CDR2: SQVTM, ANQGSEA. V trimming: 5 bases; J trimming: 13 bases; junction bases outside the gene matches: 11. The CDR3 runs 12 residues. This chain's CDR3 is CSVPGTGLRSTF. The CDR3 coding sequence is TGCAGCGTTCCCGGGACAGGGTTACGAAGCACCTTC.

This clone was detected only once. As DNA, the CDR3 is TGCGCCAGCAGCCAGCCCCTAGGGGGCACAGATACGCAGTATTTT. This encodes CASSQPLGGTDTQYF. This chain joins TRBV4-3 and TRBJ2-3; possible D gene TRBD1, 5 bases. Germline V lookup: CDR1 LGHNA, CDR2 YSLEER. This CDR3 has 15 amino acids. Trimming cost V 3 bases and J 1 base, with 11 bases left between them.

The chain recombines TRBV6-5 with TRBJ1-1, with 7 bases lining up with TRBD1. The CDR3 runs to 14 residues. Germline-derived CDR1 and CDR2 are MNHEY and SVGAGI. V lost 6 bases to trimming and J lost 3 bases; unmatched junction nucleotides: 7. The CDR3 loop is CASSSSTGDTEAFF. CDR3 nucleotides: TGTGCCAGCAGCTCCTCTACAGGGGACACTGAAGCTTTCTTT.

The genes are TRBV2 and TRBJ2-7, with a weak D call TRBD1 (6 bases). This CDR3 has 12 amino acids. The V and J ends lost 5 bases and 4 bases respectively, with 9 bases between them. Germline V gene lookup returns CDR1 SNHLY and CDR2 FYNNEI. The CDR3 sequence: CASSSQGYEQYF. CDR3 coding DNA: TGTGCCAGCAGTTCACAGGGTTACGAGCAGTACTTC.

The V and J genes are TRBV27 and TRBJ1-2; tentative D call: TRBD1 (6 bases). CDR1 is MNHEY, CDR2 SMNVEV, per germline (reference sequence). Trimming left V 8 bases short and J 5 bases short, with 24 bases between. The CDR3 is 16 amino acids. This chain's CDR3 is CASRTTLGQLGYGYTF. The CDR3 region has the DNA TGTGCCAGCCGGACCACCCTGGGACAACTGGGGTATGGCTACACCTTC.

The chain employs TRBV6-1 and TRBJ2-1; no definite D call. CDR3 length equals 11 residues. Trimming removed 6 bases from V and 8 bases from J, with 8 bases in between. Germline values: CDR1 MNHNS, CDR2 SASEGT. CDR3 sequence: CASRRLDEQFF. CDR3 bases: TGTGCCAGCAGGAGACTCGATGAGCAGTTCTTC.

This clone was seen a handful of times. The chain carries TRBV4-1 and TRBJ2-2; 10 positions match TRBD2. This CDR3 is built from 15 residues. Per germline, CDR1 MGHRA and CDR2 YSYEKL. V lost 2 bases and J lost 5; bases outside the gene matches: 2. The CDR3 is CASSQLAGVTGELFF. The CDR3 bases are TGCGCCAGCAGCCAACTAGCGGGAGTGACCGGGGAGCTGTTTTTT.

This clone was picked up one time. The J gene is TRBJ1-4, the V gene TRBV27, with TRBD1 matching 8 bases. The length of the CDR3 is 14 residues. The germline gives CDR1 MNHEY, CDR2 SMNVEV (reference sequence). V lost 5 bases and J lost 8; bases outside the gene matches: 7. Here the CDR3 DNA reads TGTGCCAGCAGTACAGGGGGGTACAGCGAAAAACTGTTTTTT. Residues: CASSTGGYSEKLFF. Full variable domain (missing parts from reference TRBV27 and TRBJ1-4): EAQVTQNPRYLITVTGKKLTVTCSQNMNHEYMSWYRQDPGLGLRQIYYSMNVEVTDKGDVPEGYKVSRKEKRNFPLILESPSPNQTSLYFCASSTGGYSEKLFFGSGTQLSVL.

CDR3 nucleotides: TGTGCCAGCAGCTTGGGGCCTCTAGCGGGAATTTCGTACGAGCAGTACTTC. It codes for CASSLGPLAGISYEQYF. The genes are TRBV5-5 and TRBJ2-7, with 9 nucleotides matching TRBD2. The CDR3 length is 17 residues. CDR1 and CDR2 (germline): SGHKS, YYEKEE (reference sequence). The J segment lost 4 bases and the V segment lost 0 bases, leaving 11 bases of the junction unmatched.

This chain uses TRBV7-2 with TRBJ1-5; 9 bases line up with TRBD1. V gave up 5 bases and J gave up 5 bases; unmatched junction bases: 4. The CDR3 is made up of 14 amino acids. The germline CDR1 and CDR2 sequences are SGHTA and FQGNSA. This CDR3 is CASSPGTGHQPQHF. Written as DNA, the CDR3 is TGTGCCAGCAGCCCCGGGACAGGGCATCAGCCCCAGCATTTT.